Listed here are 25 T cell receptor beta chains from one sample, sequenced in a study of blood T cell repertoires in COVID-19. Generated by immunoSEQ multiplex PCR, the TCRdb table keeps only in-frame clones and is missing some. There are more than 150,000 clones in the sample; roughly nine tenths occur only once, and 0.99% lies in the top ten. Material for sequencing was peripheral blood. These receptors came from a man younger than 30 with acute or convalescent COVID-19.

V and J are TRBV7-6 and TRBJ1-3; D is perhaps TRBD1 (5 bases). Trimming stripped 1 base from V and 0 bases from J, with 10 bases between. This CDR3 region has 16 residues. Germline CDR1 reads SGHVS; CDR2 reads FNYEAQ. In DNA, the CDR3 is TGTGCCAGCAGCTTAGAGGGGTTTTACTCTGGAAACACCATATATTTT. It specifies CASSLEGFYSGNTIYF.

CDR3 residues: CASSLYLSTSLWEQFF. The CDR3, as DNA: TGTGCCAGCAGCCTTTATTTATCTACTAGTCTATGGGAGCAGTTCTTC. The chain employs TRBV14 and TRBJ2-1; D perhaps matches TRBD2 (5 bases). The V gene's germline CDR1 is SGHDN and CDR2 FVKESK. CDR3 size: 16 residues. Trimming stripped 4 bases from V and 10 bases from J, with 23 bases between.

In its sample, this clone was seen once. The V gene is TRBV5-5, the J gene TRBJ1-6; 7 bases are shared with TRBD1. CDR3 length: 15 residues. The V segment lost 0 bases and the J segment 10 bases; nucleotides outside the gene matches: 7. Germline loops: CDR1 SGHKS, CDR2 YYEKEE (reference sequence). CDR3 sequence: CASSLVGGGGSPLHF. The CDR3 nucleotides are TGTGCCAGCAGCTTGGTCGGAGGGGGCGGGTCACCCCTCCACTTT.

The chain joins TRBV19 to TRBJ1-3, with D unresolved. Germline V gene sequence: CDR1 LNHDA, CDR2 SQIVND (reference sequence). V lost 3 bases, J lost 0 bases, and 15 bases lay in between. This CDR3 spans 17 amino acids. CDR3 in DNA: TGTGCCAGTAGTATGAGGGCGGGAGATTACTCTGGAAACACCATATATTTT. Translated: CASSMRAGDYSGNTIYF.

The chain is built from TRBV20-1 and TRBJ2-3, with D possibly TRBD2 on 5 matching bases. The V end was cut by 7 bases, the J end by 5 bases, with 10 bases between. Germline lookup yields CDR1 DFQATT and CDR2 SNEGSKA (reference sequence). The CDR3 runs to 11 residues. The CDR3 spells CSGFGGDTQYF. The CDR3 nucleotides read TGCAGTGGGTTTGGAGGAGATACGCAGTATTTT.

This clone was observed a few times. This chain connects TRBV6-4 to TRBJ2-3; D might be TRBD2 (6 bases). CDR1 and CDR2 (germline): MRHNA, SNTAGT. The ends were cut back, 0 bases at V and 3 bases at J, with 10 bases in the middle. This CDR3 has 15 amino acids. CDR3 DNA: TGTGCCAGCAGTGACTCGATCGGGGGAACAGATACGCAGTATTTT. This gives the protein CASSDSIGGTDTQYF.

The CDR3 region has the DNA TGTGCCAGCAGCTTAGTTGGCAGCGGTTCACCCCTCCACTTT. As protein: CASSLVGSGSPLHF. The chain links TRBV7-2 to TRBJ1-6; D call uncertain. Germline V gives CDR1 SGHTA, CDR2 FQGNSA. The CDR3 runs to 14 residues. The V gene lost 1 base and the J gene lost 9 bases, with 10 bases spanning the gap.

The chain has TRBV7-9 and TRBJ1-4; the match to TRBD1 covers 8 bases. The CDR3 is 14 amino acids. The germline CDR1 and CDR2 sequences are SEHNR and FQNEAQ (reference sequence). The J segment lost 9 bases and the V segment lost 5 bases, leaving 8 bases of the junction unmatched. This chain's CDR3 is CASSATGVQKKLFF. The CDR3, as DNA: TGTGCCAGCAGCGCGACAGGGGTCCAAAAAAAACTGTTTTTT.

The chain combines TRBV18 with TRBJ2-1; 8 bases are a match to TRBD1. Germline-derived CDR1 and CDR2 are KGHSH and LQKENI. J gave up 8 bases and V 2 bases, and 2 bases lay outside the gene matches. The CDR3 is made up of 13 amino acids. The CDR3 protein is CASSPSGGHEQFF. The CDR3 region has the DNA TGTGCCAGCTCACCATCAGGGGGCCATGAGCAGTTCTTC. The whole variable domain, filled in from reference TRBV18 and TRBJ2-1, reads NAGVMQNPRHLVRRRGQEARLRCSPMKGHSHVYWYRQLPEEGLKFMVYLQKENIIDESGMPKERFSAEFPKEGPSILRIQQVVRGDSAAYFCASSPSGGHEQFFGPGTRLTVL.

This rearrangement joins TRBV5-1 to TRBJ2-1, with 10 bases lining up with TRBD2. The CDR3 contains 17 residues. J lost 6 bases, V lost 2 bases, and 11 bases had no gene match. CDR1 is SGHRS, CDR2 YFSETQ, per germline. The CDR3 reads CASSFQIPGLAINEQFF. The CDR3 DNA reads TGCGCCAGCAGCTTTCAAATTCCGGGACTAGCGATCAATGAGCAGTTCTTC.

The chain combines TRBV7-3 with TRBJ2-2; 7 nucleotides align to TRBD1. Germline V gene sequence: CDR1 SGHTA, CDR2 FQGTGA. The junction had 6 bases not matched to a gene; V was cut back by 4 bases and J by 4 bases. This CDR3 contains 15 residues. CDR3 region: CASSSRAGGTGELFF. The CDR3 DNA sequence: TGTGCCAGCAGCTCAAGGGCAGGGGGCACCGGGGAGCTGTTTTTT.

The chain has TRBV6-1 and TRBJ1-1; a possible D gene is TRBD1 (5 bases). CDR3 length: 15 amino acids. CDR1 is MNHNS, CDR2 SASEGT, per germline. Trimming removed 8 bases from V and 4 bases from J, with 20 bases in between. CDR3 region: CASRNLGTGGTEAFF. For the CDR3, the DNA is TGTGCCAGCCGCAATCTAGGGACCGGGGGCACTGAAGCTTTCTTT.

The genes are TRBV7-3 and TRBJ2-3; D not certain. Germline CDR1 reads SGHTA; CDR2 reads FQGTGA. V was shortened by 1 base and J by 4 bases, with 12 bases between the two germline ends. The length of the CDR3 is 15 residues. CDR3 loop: CASSLMESVSDTQYF. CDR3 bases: TGTGCCAGCAGCTTAATGGAGAGTGTTTCAGATACGCAGTATTTT.

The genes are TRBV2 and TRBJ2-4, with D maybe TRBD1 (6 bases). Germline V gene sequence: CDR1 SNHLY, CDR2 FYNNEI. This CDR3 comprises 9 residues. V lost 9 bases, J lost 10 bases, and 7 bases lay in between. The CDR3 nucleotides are TGTGCCAGTACAGGGATTCAGTACTTC. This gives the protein CASTGIQYF.

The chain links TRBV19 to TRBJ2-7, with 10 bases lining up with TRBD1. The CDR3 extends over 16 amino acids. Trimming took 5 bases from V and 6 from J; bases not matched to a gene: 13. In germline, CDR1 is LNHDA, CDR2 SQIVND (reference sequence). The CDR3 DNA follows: TGTGCCAGTAGTTTAATACCGGGACAGGGGTTTTCCGAGCAGTACTTC. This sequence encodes CASSLIPGQGFSEQYF.

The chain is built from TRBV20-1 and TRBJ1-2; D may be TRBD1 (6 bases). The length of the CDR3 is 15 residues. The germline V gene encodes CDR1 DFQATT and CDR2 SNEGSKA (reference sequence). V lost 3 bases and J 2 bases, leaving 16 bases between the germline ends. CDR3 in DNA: TGCAGTGCTAGTGGCGGTCAGGGGTCAAACTATGGCTACACCTTC. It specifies CSASGGQGSNYGYTF.

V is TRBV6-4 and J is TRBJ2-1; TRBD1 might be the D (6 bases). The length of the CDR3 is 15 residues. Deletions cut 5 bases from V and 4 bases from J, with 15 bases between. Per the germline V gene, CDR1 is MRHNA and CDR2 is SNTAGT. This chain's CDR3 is CASSSRDKTYNEQFF. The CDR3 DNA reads TGTGCCAGCAGTTCTCGGGACAAAACTTACAATGAGCAGTTCTTC.

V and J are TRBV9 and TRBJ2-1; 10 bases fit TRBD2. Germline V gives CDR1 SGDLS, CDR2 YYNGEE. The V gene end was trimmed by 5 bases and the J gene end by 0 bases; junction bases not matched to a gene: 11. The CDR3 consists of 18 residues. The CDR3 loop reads CASRREASGGLSYNEQFF. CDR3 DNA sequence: TGTGCCAGCAGGAGGGAGGCTAGCGGGGGCCTCTCCTACAATGAGCAGTTCTTC.

Here the CDR3 DNA reads TGTGCCAGCTCACCAAATTACAGGAACACTGAAGCTTTCTTT. Translating gives CASSPNYRNTEAFF. V gene TRBV18 combines with J gene TRBJ1-1, with unresolved D. This CDR3 is 14 amino acids long. CDR1 and CDR2 from the germline V gene are KGHSH and LQKENI. V was clipped by 2 bases and J by 1 base, with 8 bases between them.

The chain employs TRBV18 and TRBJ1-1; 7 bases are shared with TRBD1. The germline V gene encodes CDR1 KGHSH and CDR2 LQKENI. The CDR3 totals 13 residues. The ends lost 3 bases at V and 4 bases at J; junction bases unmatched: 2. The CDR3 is CASSPRQGTEAFF. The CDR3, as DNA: TGTGCCAGCTCACCCAGACAGGGCACTGAAGCTTTCTTT.

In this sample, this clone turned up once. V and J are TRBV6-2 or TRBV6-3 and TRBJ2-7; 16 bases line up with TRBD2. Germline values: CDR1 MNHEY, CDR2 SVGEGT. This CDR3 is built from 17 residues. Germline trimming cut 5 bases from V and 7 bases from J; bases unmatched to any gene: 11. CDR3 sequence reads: CASSIGTSGGALSEQYV. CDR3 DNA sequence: TGTGCCAGCAGTATTGGGACTAGCGGGGGGGCATTAAGTGAGCAGTACGTC.

As DNA, the CDR3 is TGTGCCAGTAGTATTGAAGGGGCGCGAAATGAAAAACTGTTTTTT. It is translated as CASSIEGARNEKLFF. The chain links TRBV19 to TRBJ1-4, with a weak D call TRBD1 (5 bases). The CDR3 has 15 amino acids. The germline V gene encodes CDR1 LNHDA and CDR2 SQIVND (reference sequence). Trimming left V 3 bases short and J 5 bases short, with 13 bases between. The full variable domain, completed using reference TRBV19 and TRBJ1-4, is DGGITQSPKYLFRKEGQNVTLSCEQNLNHDAMYWYRQDPGQGLRLIYYSQIVNDFQKGDIAEGYSVSREKKESFPLTVTSAQKNPTAFYLCASSIEGARNEKLFFGSGTQLSVL.

As DNA, the CDR3 is TGTGCCTGGAGTGCCCAGGGAAATTCACCCCTCCACTTT. Protein product: CAWSAQGNSPLHF. The chain recombines TRBV30 with TRBJ1-6, with a weak D call TRBD1 (5 bases). The CDR3 extends over 13 amino acids. Deletions cut 1 base from V and 7 bases from J, with 8 bases between. The germline V gene encodes CDR1 GTSNPN and CDR2 SVGIG (reference sequence).

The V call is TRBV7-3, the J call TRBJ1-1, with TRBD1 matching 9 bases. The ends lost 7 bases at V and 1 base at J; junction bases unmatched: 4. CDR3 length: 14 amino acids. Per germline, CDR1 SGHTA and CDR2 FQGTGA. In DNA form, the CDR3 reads TGTGCCAGCACCCCGGGACAGGGGAACACTGAAGCTTTCTTT. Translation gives CASTPGQGNTEAFF. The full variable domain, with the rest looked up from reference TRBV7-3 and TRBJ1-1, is GAGVSQTPSNKVTEKGKYVELRCDPISGHTALYWYRQSLGQGPEFLIYFQGTGAADDSGLPNDRFFAVRPEGSVSTLKIQRTERGDSAVYLCASTPGQGNTEAFFGQGTRLTVV.

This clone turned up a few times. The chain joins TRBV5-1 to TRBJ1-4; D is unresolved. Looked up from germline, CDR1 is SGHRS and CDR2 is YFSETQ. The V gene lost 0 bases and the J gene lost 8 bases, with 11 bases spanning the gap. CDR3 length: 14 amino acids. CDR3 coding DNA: TGCGCCAGCAGCTTGGGCAGGCTTGGCGAAAAACTGTTTTTT. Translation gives CASSLGRLGEKLFF.